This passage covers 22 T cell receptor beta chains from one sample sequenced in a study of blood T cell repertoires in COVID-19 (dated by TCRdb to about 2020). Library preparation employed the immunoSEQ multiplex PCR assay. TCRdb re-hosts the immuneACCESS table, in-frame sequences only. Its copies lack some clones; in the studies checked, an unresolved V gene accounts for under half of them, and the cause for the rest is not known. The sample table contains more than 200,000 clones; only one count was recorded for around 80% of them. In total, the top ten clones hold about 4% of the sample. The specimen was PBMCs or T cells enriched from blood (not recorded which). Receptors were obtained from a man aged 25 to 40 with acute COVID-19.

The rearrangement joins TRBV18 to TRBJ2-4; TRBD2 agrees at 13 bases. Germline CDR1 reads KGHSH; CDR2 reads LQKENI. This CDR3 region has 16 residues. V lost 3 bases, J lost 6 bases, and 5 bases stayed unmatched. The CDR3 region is CASSPTSGGAGNIQYF. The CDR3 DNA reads TGTGCCAGCTCACCCACTAGCGGGGGGGCCGGAAACATTCAGTACTTC.

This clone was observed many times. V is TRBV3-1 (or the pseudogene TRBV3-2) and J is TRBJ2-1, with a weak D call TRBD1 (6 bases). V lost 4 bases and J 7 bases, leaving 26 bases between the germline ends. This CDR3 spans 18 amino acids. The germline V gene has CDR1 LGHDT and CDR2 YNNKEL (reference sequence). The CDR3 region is CASSRTPPTGWGRNEQFF. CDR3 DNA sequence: TGTGCCAGCAGCCGCACCCCCCCGACAGGCTGGGGGCGGAATGAGCAGTTCTTC.

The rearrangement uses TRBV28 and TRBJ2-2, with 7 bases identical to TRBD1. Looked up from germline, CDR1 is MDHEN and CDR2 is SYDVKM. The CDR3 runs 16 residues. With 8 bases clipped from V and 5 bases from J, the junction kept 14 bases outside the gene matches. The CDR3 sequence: CASLLGTTGVTGELFF. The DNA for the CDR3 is TGTGCCAGCCTTTTGGGTACTACAGGGGTAACCGGGGAGCTGTTTTTT.

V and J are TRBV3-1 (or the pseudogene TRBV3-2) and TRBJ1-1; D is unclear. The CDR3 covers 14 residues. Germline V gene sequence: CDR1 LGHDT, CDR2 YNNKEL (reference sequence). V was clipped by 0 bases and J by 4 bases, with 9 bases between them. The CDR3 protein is CASSQDKHTTEAFF. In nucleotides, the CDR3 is TGTGCCAGCAGCCAAGATAAACATACCACTGAAGCTTTCTTT.

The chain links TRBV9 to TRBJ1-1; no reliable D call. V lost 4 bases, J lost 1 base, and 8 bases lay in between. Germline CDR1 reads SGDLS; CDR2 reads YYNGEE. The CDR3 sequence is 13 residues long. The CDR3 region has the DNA TGTGCCAGCAGCTTGATAGAGAACACTGAAGCTTTCTTT. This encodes CASSLIENTEAFF.

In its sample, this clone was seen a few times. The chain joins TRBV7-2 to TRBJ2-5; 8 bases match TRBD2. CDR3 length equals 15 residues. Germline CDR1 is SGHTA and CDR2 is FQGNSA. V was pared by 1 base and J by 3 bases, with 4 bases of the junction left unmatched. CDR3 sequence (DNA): TGTGCCAGCAGCTTAGGGGCGGGGGGAAAAGAGACCCAGTACTTC. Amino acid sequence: CASSLGAGGKETQYF. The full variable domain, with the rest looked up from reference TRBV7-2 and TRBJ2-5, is GAGVSQSPSNKVTEKGKDVELRCDPISGHTALYWYRQSLGQGLEFLIYFQGNSAPDKSGLPSDRFSAERTGGSVSTLTIQRTQQEDSAVYLCASSLGAGGKETQYFGPGTRLLVL.

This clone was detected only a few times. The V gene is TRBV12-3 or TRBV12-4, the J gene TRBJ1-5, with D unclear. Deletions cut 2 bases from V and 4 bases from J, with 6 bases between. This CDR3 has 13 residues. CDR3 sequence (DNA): TGTGCCAGCAGTTTACAGGTAAATCAGCCCCAGCATTTT. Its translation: CASSLQVNQPQHF.

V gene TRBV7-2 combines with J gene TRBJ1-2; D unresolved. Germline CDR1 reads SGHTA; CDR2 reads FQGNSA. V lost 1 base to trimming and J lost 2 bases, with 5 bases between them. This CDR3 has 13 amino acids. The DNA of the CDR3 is TGTGCCAGCAGCTTAGGGCCGAACTATGGCTACACCTTC. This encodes CASSLGPNYGYTF. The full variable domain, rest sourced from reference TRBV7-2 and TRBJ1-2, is GAGVSQSPSNKVTEKGKDVELRCDPISGHTALYWYRQSLGQGLEFLIYFQGNSAPDKSGLPSDRFSAERTGGSVSTLTIQRTQQEDSAVYLCASSLGPNYGYTFGSGTRLTVV.

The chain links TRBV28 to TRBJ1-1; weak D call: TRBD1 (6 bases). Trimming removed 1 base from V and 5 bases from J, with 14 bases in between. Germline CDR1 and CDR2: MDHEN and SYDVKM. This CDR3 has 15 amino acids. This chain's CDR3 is CASSLSQGWGTEAFF. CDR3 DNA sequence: TGTGCCAGCAGTTTATCCCAGGGGTGGGGTACTGAAGCTTTCTTT. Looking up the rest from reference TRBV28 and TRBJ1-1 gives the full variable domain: DVKVTQSSRYLVKRTGEKVFLECVQDMDHENMFWYRQDPGLGLRLIYFSYDVKMKEKGDIPEGYSVSREKKERFSLILESASTNQTSMYLCASSLSQGWGTEAFFGQGTRLTVV.

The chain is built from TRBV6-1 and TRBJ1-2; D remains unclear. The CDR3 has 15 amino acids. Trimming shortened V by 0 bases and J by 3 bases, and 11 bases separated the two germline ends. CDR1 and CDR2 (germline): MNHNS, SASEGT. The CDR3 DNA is TGTGCCAGCAGTGAAGCTGTGACACCCGACTATGGCTACACCTTC. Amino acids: CASSEAVTPDYGYTF.

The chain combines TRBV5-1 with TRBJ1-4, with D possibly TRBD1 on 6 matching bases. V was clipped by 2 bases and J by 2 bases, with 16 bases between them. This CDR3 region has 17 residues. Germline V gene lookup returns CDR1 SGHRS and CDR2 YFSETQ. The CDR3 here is CASSLSLGGRTNEKLFF. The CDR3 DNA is TGCGCCAGCAGCTTAAGTTTGGGGGGGCGCACTAATGAAAAACTGTTTTTT.

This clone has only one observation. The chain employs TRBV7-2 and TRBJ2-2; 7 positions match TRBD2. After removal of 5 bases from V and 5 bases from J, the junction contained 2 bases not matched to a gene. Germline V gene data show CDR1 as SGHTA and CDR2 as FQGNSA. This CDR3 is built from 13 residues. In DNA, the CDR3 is TGTGCCAGCAGCCGGACTAGGACCGGGGAGCTGTTTTTT. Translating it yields CASSRTRTGELFF. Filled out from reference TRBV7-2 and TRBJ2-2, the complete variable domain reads GAGVSQSPSNKVTEKGKDVELRCDPISGHTALYWYRQSLGQGLEFLIYFQGNSAPDKSGLPSDRFSAERTGGSVSTLTIQRTQQEDSAVYLCASSRTRTGELFFGEGSRLTVL.

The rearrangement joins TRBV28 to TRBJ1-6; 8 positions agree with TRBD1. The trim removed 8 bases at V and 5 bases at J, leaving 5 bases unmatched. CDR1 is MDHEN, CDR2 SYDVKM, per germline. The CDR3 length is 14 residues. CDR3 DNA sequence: TGTGCCAGCGTGCGGACAGGGAATAATTCACCCCTCCACTTT. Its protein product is CASVRTGNNSPLHF.

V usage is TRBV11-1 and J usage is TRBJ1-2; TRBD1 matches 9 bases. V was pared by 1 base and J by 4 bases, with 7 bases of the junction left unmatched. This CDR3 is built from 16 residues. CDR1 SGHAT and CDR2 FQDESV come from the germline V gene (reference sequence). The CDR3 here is CASSLGTQGASYGYTF. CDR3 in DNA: TGTGCCAGCAGCTTAGGCACACAGGGGGCGAGCTATGGCTACACCTTC.

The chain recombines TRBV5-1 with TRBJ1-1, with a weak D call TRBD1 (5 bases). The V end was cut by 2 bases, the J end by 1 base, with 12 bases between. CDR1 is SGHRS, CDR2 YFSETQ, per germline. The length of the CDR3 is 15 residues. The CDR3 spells CASSFVRQGNTEAFF. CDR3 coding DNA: TGCGCCAGCAGCTTCGTGCGGCAGGGGAACACTGAAGCTTTCTTT.

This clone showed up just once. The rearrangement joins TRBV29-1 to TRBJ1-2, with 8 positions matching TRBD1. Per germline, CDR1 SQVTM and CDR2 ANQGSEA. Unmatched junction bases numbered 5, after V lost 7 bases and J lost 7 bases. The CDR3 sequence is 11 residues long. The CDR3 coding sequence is TGCAGCGGGACAGGGAGGGGTGGCTACACCTTC. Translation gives CSGTGRGGYTF.

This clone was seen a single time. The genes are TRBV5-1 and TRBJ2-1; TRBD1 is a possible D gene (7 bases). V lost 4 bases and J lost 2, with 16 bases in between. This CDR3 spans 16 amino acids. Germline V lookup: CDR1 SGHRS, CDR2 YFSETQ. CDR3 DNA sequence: TGCGCCAGCAGCCCGGGGGTAGGGGGCCCCTACAATGAGCAGTTCTTC. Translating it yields CASSPGVGGPYNEQFF.

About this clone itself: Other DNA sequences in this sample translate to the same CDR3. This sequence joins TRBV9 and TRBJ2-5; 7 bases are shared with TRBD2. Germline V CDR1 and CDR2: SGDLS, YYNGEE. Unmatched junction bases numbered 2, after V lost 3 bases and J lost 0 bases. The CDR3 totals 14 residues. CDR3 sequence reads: CASSGAGYQETQYF. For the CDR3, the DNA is TGTGCCAGCAGCGGAGCGGGGTACCAAGAGACCCAGTACTTC.

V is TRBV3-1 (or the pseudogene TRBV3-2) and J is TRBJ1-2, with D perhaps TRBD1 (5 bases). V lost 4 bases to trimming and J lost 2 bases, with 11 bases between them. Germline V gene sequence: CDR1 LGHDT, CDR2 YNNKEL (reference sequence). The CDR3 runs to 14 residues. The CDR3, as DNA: TGTGCCAGCAGCCCCGGACACGGGAACTATGGCTACACCTTC. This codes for CASSPGHGNYGYTF.

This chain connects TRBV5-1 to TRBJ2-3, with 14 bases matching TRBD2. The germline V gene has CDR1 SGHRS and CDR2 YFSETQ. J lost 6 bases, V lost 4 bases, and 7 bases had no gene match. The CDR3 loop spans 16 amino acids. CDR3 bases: TGCGCCAGCAGCGGACTAGCGGGGGGCCCTGCGGATACGCAGTATTTT. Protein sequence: CASSGLAGGPADTQYF.

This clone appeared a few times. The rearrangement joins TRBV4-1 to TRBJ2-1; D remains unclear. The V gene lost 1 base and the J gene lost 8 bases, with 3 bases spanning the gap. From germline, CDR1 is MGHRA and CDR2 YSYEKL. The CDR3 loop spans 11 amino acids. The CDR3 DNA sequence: TGCGCCAGCAGCCAAGTCGATGAGCAGTTCTTC. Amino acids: CASSQVDEQFF.

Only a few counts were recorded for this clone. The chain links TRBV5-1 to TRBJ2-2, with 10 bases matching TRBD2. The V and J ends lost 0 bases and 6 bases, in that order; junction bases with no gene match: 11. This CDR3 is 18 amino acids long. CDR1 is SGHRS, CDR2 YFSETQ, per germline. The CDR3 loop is CASSLESQRGGSAGELFF. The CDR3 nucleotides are TGCGCCAGCAGCTTGGAGTCCCAGCGGGGGGGCTCTGCCGGGGAGCTGTTTTTT.